The rows below give T cell receptor beta chains drawn from one sample of a study of shared clonotypes between healthy human individuals. Sequencing was performed with immunoSEQ multiplex PCR; in TCRdb, only in-frame clones are kept and a portion is missing. The sample has about 600,000 clones, roughly 98% seen once. Sequencing was carried out using naive CD8+ T cells sorted from blood. The receptors were gathered from a man younger than 45 in good health. CDR3s include the opening cysteine and the closing phenylalanine or tryptophan. A D gene is named only where the DNA matches it firmly.

V gene | D gene | CDR3 protein
TRBV2 | . | CASRDRGENTEAFF
TRBV14 | TRBD2 | CASSQGWSGSEDTQYF
TRBV29-1 | . | CSVEDFEISGANVLTF
TRBV19 | . | CASSWRDGSYEQYF
TRBV5-4 | . | CASSLETAYEQYF
TRBV19 | . | CASSIVGTMSSNEQFF
TRBV4-1 | . | CASSLVGDNYGYTF
TRBV2 | TRBD1 | CASSGPGQGRSWAKNIQYF
TRBV6-6 | . | CASSHGGEQFF
TRBV11-3 | . | CARPNTAGGTNEKLFF
TRBV6-4 | . | CASSEVSGFSYNEQFF
TRBV6-4 | . | CASSEEGFEQFF
TRBV4-1 | TRBD2 | CASSQDHRTSGLYEQYF
TRBV5-1 | TRBD1 | CASRDRGRGETQYF
TRBV7-6 | TRBD1 | CASSSWDRSFTDTQYF
TRBV27 | TRBD2 | CASRDSGRVDEQYF
TRBV5-1 | . | CASSLEAGTYEQYF